Listed below are T cell receptor beta chains from one sample, sequenced in a study of shared clonotypes between healthy human individuals. The table came from immunoSEQ multiplex PCR; TCRdb's copy has only in-frame clones and leaves some out. The sample includes around 2,000,000 clones, 95% of them seen just once. Specimen: naive CD4+ T cells sorted from blood. These receptors were taken from a man between 18 and 29 years old in good health. Each CDR3 is given with its conserved first and last residue. Each record gives: V gene, D gene, J gene, clone size, CDR3 protein, CDR3 DNA. The D gene is left open where the match is weak. Clone size appears in some rows only: once, few, many, or a class for an expanded clone.

TRBV9,TRBD2,TRBJ2-3,-,CASSISGGPGDTQYF,TGTGCCAGCAGCATAAGCGGGGGGCCCGGAGATACGCAGTATTTT
TRBV5-1,-,TRBJ2-7,-,CASSTSSAVGYEQYF,TGCGCCAGCAGCACTTCTAGCGCGGTGGGATACGAGCAGTACTTC
TRBV5-1,-,TRBJ2-5,once,CASSFTDRKETQYF,TGCGCCAGCAGCTTTACGGACAGAAAAGAGACCCAGTACTTC
TRBV6-5,-,TRBJ2-5,-,CASSLGETQYF,TGTGCCAGCAGCCTTGGAGAGACCCAGTACTTC
TRBV5-4,TRBD2,TRBJ2-4,-,CASSISGGLAKNIQYF,TGTGCCAGCAGCATAAGCGGGGGCTTAGCCAAAAACATTCAGTACTTC
TRBV28,-,TRBJ1-2,-,CASSLPVPYGYTF,TGTGCCAGCAGTTTACCAGTCCCCTATGGCTACACCTTC
TRBV7-8,TRBD1,TRBJ2-2,-,CASSTRTGGNTGELFF,TGTGCCAGCAGCACCCGGACAGGGGGGAACACCGGGGAGCTGTTTTTT
TRBV4-1,-,TRBJ2-2,-,CASSQDRITNTGELFF,TGCGCCAGCAGCCAAGACAGGATCACGAACACCGGGGAGCTGTTTTTT
TRBV10-3,TRBD1,TRBJ2-1,-,CAIMGGTGISDEQFF,TGTGCCATCATGGGTGGGACAGGGATTTCCGATGAGCAGTTCTTC
TRBV9,TRBD1,TRBJ1-1,once,CASSARTGSMNTEAFF,TGTGCCAGCAGCGCCCGGACAGGGTCCATGAACACTGAAGCTTTCTTT
TRBV6-5,TRBD1,TRBJ1-2,-,CASRQGAGYGYTF,TGTGCCAGCAGGCAGGGGGCAGGCTATGGCTACACCTTC
TRBV7-1,-,TRBJ2-1,-,CASSLMGNGQFF,TGTGCCAGCAGCTTGATGGGCAATGGGCAGTTCTTC
TRBV5-1,-,TRBJ2-1,-,CASSLLSGNEQFF,TGCGCCAGCAGCTTGCTCTCTGGCAATGAGCAGTTCTTC